The clone carrying this T cell receptor (beta chain) appeared a few times. What it binds is unknown. This sample was taken from a study of T cells after yellow fever vaccination. Overall study context: Fractions containing few cells were prepared with SMART-Seq v4 Ultra Low Input.

Losses at the gene ends were 0 bases for V and 8 bases for J; bases not matched to a gene: 5. Germline assignment: CDR1 SGHRS and CDR2 YFSETQ. The CDR3 runs to 14 residues. TCRdb re-derived calls from the 5' RACE reads in MiXCR, one entry per CDR3 protein. The data hold approximately 330,000 distinct CDR3 sequences, with 4.1% observed a single time. Study results and caveats: FACS-sorted repertoires could harbor abundant contaminating bulk-population clonotypes. Peaking faster, on day 5 versus 15, the secondary response was nonetheless weaker.

This material consisted of PBMCs, taken 5 days after the yellow fever booster vaccination. The J gene is TRBJ2-1, the V gene TRBV5-1, with TRBD2 matching 7 bases. This receptor was identified in a man aged 18-30 years who received the YFV17D yellow fever vaccine. The CDR3 sequence is CASSLGLASYEQFF. The CDR3 DNA is TGCGCCAGCAGCTTGGGACTAGCATCCTATGAGCAGTTCTTC.